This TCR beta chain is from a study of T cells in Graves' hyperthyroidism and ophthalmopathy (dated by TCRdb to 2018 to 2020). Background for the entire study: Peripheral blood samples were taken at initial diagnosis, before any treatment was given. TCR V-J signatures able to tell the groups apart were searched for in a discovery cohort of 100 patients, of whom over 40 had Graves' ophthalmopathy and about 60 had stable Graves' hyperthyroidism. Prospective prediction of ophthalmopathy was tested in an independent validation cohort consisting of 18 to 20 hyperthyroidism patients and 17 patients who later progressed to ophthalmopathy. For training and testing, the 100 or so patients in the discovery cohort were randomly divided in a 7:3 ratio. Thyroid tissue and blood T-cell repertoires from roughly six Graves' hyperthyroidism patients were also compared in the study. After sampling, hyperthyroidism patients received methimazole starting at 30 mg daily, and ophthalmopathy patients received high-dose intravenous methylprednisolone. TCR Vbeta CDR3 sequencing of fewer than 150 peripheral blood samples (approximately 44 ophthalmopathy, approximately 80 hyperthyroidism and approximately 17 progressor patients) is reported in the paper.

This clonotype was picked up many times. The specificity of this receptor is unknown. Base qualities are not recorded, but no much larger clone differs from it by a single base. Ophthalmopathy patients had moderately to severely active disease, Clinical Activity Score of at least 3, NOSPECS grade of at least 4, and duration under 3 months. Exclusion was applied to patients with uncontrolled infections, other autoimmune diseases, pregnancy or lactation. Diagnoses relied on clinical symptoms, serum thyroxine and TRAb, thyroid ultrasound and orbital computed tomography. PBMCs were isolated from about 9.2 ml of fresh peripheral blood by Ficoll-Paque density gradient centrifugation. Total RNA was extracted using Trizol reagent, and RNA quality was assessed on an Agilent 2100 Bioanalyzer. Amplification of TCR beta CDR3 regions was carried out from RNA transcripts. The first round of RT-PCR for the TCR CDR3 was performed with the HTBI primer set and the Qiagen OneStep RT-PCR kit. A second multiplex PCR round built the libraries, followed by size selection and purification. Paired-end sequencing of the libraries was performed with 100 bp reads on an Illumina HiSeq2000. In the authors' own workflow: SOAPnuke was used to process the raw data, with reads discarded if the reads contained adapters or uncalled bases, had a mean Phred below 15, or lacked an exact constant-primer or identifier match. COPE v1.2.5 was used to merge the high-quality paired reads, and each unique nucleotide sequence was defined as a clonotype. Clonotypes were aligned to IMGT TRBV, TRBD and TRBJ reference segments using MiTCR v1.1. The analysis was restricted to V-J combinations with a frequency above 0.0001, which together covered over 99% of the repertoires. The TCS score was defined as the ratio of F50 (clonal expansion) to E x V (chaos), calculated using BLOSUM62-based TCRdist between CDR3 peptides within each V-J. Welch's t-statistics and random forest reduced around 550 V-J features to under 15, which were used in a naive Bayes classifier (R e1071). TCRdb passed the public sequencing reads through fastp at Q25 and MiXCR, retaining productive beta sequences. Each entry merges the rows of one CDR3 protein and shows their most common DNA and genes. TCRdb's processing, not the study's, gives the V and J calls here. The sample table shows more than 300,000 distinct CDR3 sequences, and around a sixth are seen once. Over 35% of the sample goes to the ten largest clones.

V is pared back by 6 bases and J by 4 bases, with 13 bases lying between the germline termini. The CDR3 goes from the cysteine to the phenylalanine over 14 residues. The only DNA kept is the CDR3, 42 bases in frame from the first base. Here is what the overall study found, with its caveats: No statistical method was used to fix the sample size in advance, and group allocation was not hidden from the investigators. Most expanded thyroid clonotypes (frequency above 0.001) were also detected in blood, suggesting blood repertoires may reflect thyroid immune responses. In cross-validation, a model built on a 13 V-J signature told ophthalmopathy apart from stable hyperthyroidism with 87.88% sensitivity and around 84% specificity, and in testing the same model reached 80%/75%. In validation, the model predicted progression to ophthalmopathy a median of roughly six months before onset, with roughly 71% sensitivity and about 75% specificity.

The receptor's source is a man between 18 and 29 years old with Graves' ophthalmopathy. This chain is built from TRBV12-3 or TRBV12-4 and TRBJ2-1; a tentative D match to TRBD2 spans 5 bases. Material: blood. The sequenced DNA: TGTGCCAGCAGCAGCCTTAGCGTTTACAATGAGCAGTTCTTC. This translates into CASSSLSVYNEQFF.